This T cell receptor beta chain was observed in a study of T cell changes during pregnancy in multiple sclerosis. Some clones are missing from TCRdb's copy, which holds only in-frame ones; the method was immunoSEQ multiplex PCR. The repertoire holds around 22,000 clones, with about nine tenths as singletons. Germline V lookup: CDR1 MRHNA, CDR2 SNTAGT. V lost 6 bases and J lost 3; bases outside the gene matches: 4. This CDR3 is 14 amino acids long. Here the sequenced sample was CD4+ T cells from peripheral blood mononuclear cells, taken after pregnancy. The receptor was derived from a female donor in good health, enrolled as a control in a pregnancy study. The J gene is TRBJ2-4, the V gene TRBV6-4; 8 nucleotides agree with TRBD2. CDR3 DNA: TGTGCCAGCAGAGCGGGAGAGCACAAAAACATTCAGTACTTC. Residues: CASRAGEHKNIQYF.